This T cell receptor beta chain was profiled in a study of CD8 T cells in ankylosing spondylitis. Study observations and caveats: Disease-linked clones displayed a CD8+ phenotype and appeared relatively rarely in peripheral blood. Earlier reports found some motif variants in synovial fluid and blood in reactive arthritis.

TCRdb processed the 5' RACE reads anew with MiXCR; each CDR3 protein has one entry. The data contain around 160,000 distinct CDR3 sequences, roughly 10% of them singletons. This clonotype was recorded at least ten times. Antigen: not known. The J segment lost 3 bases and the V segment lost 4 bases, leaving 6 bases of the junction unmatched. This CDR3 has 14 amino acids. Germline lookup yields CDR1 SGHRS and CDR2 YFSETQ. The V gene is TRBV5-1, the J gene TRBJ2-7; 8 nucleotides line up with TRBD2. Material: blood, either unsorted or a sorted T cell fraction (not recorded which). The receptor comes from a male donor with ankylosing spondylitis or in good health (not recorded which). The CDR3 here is CASSPRGGLYEQYF. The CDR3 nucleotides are TGCGCCAGCAGCCCTCGGGGGGGCCTCTACGAGCAGTACTTC.